The 25 T cell receptor beta chains given below trace back to one sample, sequenced in a study of T cell repertoires in cytomegalovirus infection. Their recognized antigens are unknown. TCRdb re-derived calls from the reads in MiXCR, one entry per CDR3 protein. The table includes about 340,000 distinct CDR3 sequences, 25% to 30% detected once. The sequences come from cultured PBMCs, collected from culture after CMV antigen stimulation. Receptors were obtained from a human donor in good health (CMV status not recorded). Some clones in this sample may be carry-over from other donors' samples.

This clonotype was detected many times. V gene TRBV15 combines with J gene TRBJ1-4; tentatively, D is TRBD1 (5 bases). Germline CDR1 reads LNHNV; CDR2 reads YYDKDF (reference sequence). V was pared by 3 bases and J by 7 bases, with 12 bases between. The CDR3 covers 14 residues. The CDR3 loop reads CATSSGQGSEKLFF. The CDR3, as DNA: TGTGCCACCAGCAGTGGCCAGGGAAGTGAAAAACTGTTTTTT.

The CDR3 DNA follows: TGTGCCAGCAGCGCCCGCCCGGACCTCACTAACTATGGCTACACCTTC. This codes for CASSARPDLTNYGYTF. The rearrangement links TRBV2 to TRBJ1-2; D not resolved. The CDR3 contains 16 residues. CDR1 SNHLY and CDR2 FYNNEI come from the germline V gene. V lost 6 bases and J lost 0, with 17 bases in between.

This clonotype was picked up a small number of times. The chain uses TRBV4-1 and TRBJ1-5; 9 bases map to TRBD1. Germline CDR1 reads MGHRA; CDR2 reads YSYEKL. This CDR3 spans 16 amino acids. With 2 bases clipped from V and 1 base from J, the junction kept 3 bases outside the gene matches. The CDR3, as DNA: TGCGCCAGCAGCCAAAGACAGGGGGTCAGCAATCAGCCCCAGCATTTT. It is translated as CASSQRQGVSNQPQHF.

This clonotype was counted many times. The rearrangement uses TRBV12-3 or TRBV12-4 and TRBJ1-1; TRBD1 might be the D (5 bases). The CDR3 length is 15 residues. Trimming removed 8 bases from V and 2 bases from J, with 18 bases in between. The CDR3 nucleotides are TGTGCCAGCTCCACCCCGGACACCCTTAACACTGAAGCTTTCTTT. It is translated as CASSTPDTLNTEAFF.

This clonotype turned up a few times. The chain has TRBV6-1 and TRBJ1-2; 8 bases align to TRBD1. CDR1 and CDR2 (germline): MNHNS, SASEGT. J lost 4 bases, V lost 8 bases, and 9 bases had no gene match. This CDR3 is 14 amino acids long. CDR3 region: CASSASGTGYGYTF. The CDR3 DNA follows: TGTGCCAGCTCCGCCTCCGGGACAGGCTATGGCTACACCTTC.

This rearrangement joins TRBV6-2 or TRBV6-3 to TRBJ2-1; D may be TRBD2 (7 bases). This CDR3 is built from 16 residues. Germline V gene data show CDR1 as MNHEY and CDR2 as SVGEGT. V lost 6 bases to trimming and J lost 0 bases, with 15 bases between them. This chain's CDR3 is CASRWGGADSYNEQFF. CDR3 nucleotides: TGTGCCAGCAGGTGGGGGGGGGCGGACTCCTACAATGAGCAGTTCTTC.

This clonotype has at least ten counts. The chain employs TRBV7-2 and TRBJ2-7; no definite D call. Trimming took off 0 bases at V and 7 bases at J, with 7 bases between the two ends. CDR1 is SGHTA, CDR2 FQGNSA, per germline. This CDR3 is built from 12 residues. The CDR3 coding sequence is TGTGCCAGCAGCTTAGCCCAGACGGAGCAGTACTTC. It encodes CASSLAQTEQYF.

V usage is TRBV6-1 and J usage is TRBJ2-3, with D perhaps TRBD2 (5 bases). The CDR3 totals 13 residues. Germline V gene lookup returns CDR1 MNHNS and CDR2 SASEGT. V shed 5 bases and J shed 5 bases, with 11 bases lying between them. CDR3 sequence: CASSTRGLDTQYF. For the CDR3, the DNA is TGTGCCAGCAGTACCCGAGGGCTAGATACGCAGTATTTT.

This clonotype turned up a few times. The chain is built from TRBV7-3 and TRBJ2-5; the match to TRBD2 covers 8 bases. V was pared by 4 bases and J by 12 bases, with 19 bases of the junction left unmatched. The CDR3 totals 16 residues. Germline V lookup: CDR1 SGHTA, CDR2 FQGTGA. DNA of the CDR3: TGTGCCAGCAGCTCCTCTTCTGGCGCGGGAGGCTCCCCAAAGTACTTC. This encodes CASSSSSGAGGSPKYF.

V gene TRBV11-1 combines with J gene TRBJ2-3; D remains ambiguous. Germline values: CDR1 SGHAT, CDR2 FQDESV (reference sequence). V lost 0 bases and J lost 4, with 5 bases in between. The CDR3 consists of 13 residues. CDR3 in DNA: TGTGCCAGCAGCTTAGCAGAGCCAGATACGCAGTATTTT. Amino acid sequence: CASSLAEPDTQYF.

The chain carries TRBV6-6 and TRBJ1-2; tentatively, D is TRBD1 (6 bases). Germline assignment: CDR1 MNHNY and CDR2 SVGAGI (reference sequence). The CDR3 contains 14 residues. V shed 0 bases and J shed 7 bases, with 12 bases lying between them. CDR3 nucleotide sequence: TGTGCCAGCAGTTACTCGATCGGAGGGGGTGGCTACACCTTC. This gives the protein CASSYSIGGGGYTF.

V and J are TRBV12-3 or TRBV12-4 and TRBJ2-5; D gene uncertain. Trimming left V 2 bases short and J 4 bases short, with 8 bases between. The CDR3 length is 13 residues. CDR3 DNA sequence: TGTGCCAGCAGTTTAAAGTCTAGAGAGACCCAGTACTTC. Protein product: CASSLKSRETQYF.

CDR3 residues: CASSLTMDTGELFF. CDR3 sequence (DNA): TGTGCCAGCAGTTTAACAATGGACACCGGGGAGCTGTTTTTT. The rearrangement links TRBV12-3 or TRBV12-4 to TRBJ2-2; D is ambiguous. Trimming removed 2 bases at V and 3 bases at J, with 7 bases between. The CDR3 is 14 amino acids.

There are a few counts of this clonotype. The V call is TRBV12-3 or TRBV12-4, the J call TRBJ2-1; 8 positions match TRBD2. CDR3 size: 17 residues. The V and J ends lost 2 bases and 7 bases, in that order; junction bases with no gene match: 13. This chain's CDR3 is CASSLPPPGLAMNEQFF. The CDR3 region has the DNA TGTGCCAGCAGTTTACCCCCTCCCGGACTAGCTATGAATGAGCAGTTCTTC.

This clonotype was counted a few times. The rearrangement uses TRBV3-1 and TRBJ2-2, with TRBD2 as a possible D gene (5 bases). CDR3 size: 17 residues. The V and J ends lost 4 bases and 1 base respectively, with 16 bases between them. Germline V gives CDR1 LGHDT, CDR2 YNNKEL (reference sequence). The DNA of the CDR3 is TGTGCCAGCAGCCCCCCAAGGCTAGCTCAGAACACCGGGGAGCTGTTTTTT. Translating gives CASSPPRLAQNTGELFF.

The chain employs TRBV7-2 and TRBJ1-2; D not resolved. Germline-derived CDR1 and CDR2 are SGHTA and FQGNSA. This CDR3 region has 13 residues. V shed 6 bases and J shed 0 bases, with 8 bases lying between them. The CDR3, as DNA: TGTGCCAGCAGTGTAGTAACTAACTATGGCTACACCTTC. It yields the protein CASSVVTNYGYTF. Using reference TRBV7-2 and TRBJ1-2 for the parts outside the CDR3, the full variable domain is GAGVSQSPSNKVTEKGKDVELRCDPISGHTALYWYRQSLGQGLEFLIYFQGNSAPDKSGLPSDRFSAERTGGSVSTLTIQRTQQEDSAVYLCASSVVTNYGYTFGSGTRLTVV.

This clonotype was recorded a few times. This sequence joins TRBV5-6 and TRBJ2-1, with D perhaps given as TRBD1 or TRBD2 (5 bases each). Per germline, CDR1 SGHDT and CDR2 YYEEEE. V was shortened by 3 bases and J by 10 bases, with 20 bases between the two germline ends. This CDR3 comprises 15 residues. The CDR3 loop is CASSWRRPQGGEQFF. Here the CDR3 DNA reads TGTGCCAGCAGCTGGAGGCGACCGCAGGGTGGCGAGCAGTTCTTC.

This clonotype was seen a few times. The rearrangement uses TRBV7-9 and TRBJ1-5; 7 bases map to TRBD1. Trimming at V came to 1 base and at J to 12 bases, leaving 9 bases not matched to a gene. Germline lookup yields CDR1 SEHNR and CDR2 FQNEAQ (reference sequence). There are 14 residues in the CDR3. The CDR3 reads CASSLGEGASLQHF. The CDR3 nucleotides are TGTGCCAGCAGCTTAGGGGAGGGGGCCAGCCTCCAGCATTTT.

This clonotype was counted only a few times. This chain joins TRBV7-6 and TRBJ2-1, with D hard to call. CDR1 and CDR2 (germline): SGHVS, FNYEAQ. The V gene lost 6 bases and the J gene lost 10 bases, with 16 bases spanning the gap. The CDR3 is made up of 13 amino acids. The CDR3 loop is CASSREQRNEQFF. CDR3 sequence (DNA): TGTGCCAGCAGTCGCGAGCAGCGCAACGAGCAGTTCTTC.

V is TRBV18 and J is TRBJ2-3; D is uncertain. V shed 0 bases and J shed 4 bases, with 8 bases lying between them. This CDR3 has 14 amino acids. CDR1 and CDR2 (germline): KGHSH, LQKENI. The DNA of the CDR3 is TGTGCCAGCTCACCACCCCGGAGAGCAGATACGCAGTATTTT. Translated, it gives CASSPPRRADTQYF.

This clonotype has more than one count but fewer than ten. The chain employs TRBV6-8 and TRBJ1-6; 8 bases are a match to TRBD1. Germline loops: CDR1 MNHGY, CDR2 SAAAGT. J lost 7 bases, V lost 2 bases, and 16 bases had no gene match. This CDR3 has 19 amino acids. CDR3 sequence (DNA): TGTGCCAGCAGTTACCACCAAACCCTCAGGACAGGGAAGAATTCACCCCTCCACTTT. It codes for CASSYHQTLRTGKNSPLHF.

J is TRBJ2-3 and V is TRBV12-5, with TRBD1 identical over 8 bases. With 1 base clipped from V and 4 bases from J, the junction kept 7 bases outside the gene matches. The CDR3 loop spans 16 amino acids. CDR1 LGHNT and CDR2 FRNRAP come from the germline V gene. DNA of the CDR3: TGTGCTAGTGGTTTGGGGGGGTTACAGGGGGCAGATACGCAGTATTTT. Protein: CASGLGGLQGADTQYF.

V and J are TRBV12-3 or TRBV12-4 and TRBJ1-1; maybe TRBD1 (5 bases). The CDR3 contains 14 residues. The V end lost 8 bases, the J end lost 2 bases, and 15 bases lay between the germline ends. The CDR3 is CASRARDGNTEAFF. The CDR3 bases are TGTGCCAGCCGGGCCCGGGACGGTAACACTGAAGCTTTCTTT.

The chain combines TRBV6-2 or TRBV6-3 with TRBJ2-1; D not certain. The germline CDR1 and CDR2 sequences are MNHEY and SVGEGT. This CDR3 comprises 17 residues. V was pared by 5 bases and J by 0 bases, with 17 bases between. The CDR3 protein is CASSERITTTSYNEQFF. The CDR3 coding sequence is TGTGCCAGCAGTGAACGAATCACAACTACCTCCTACAATGAGCAGTTCTTC.

Many counts were recorded for this clonotype. J is TRBJ1-5 and V is TRBV7-3; D might be TRBD1 (6 bases). The CDR3 sequence is 12 residues long. Germline V gene lookup returns CDR1 SGHTA and CDR2 FQGTGA. Trimming pared 5 bases from V and 7 bases from J, leaving 9 bases between. The CDR3 here is CASSPQGQPQHF. The CDR3 DNA reads as TGTGCCAGCAGCCCTCAGGGGCAGCCCCAGCATTTT.